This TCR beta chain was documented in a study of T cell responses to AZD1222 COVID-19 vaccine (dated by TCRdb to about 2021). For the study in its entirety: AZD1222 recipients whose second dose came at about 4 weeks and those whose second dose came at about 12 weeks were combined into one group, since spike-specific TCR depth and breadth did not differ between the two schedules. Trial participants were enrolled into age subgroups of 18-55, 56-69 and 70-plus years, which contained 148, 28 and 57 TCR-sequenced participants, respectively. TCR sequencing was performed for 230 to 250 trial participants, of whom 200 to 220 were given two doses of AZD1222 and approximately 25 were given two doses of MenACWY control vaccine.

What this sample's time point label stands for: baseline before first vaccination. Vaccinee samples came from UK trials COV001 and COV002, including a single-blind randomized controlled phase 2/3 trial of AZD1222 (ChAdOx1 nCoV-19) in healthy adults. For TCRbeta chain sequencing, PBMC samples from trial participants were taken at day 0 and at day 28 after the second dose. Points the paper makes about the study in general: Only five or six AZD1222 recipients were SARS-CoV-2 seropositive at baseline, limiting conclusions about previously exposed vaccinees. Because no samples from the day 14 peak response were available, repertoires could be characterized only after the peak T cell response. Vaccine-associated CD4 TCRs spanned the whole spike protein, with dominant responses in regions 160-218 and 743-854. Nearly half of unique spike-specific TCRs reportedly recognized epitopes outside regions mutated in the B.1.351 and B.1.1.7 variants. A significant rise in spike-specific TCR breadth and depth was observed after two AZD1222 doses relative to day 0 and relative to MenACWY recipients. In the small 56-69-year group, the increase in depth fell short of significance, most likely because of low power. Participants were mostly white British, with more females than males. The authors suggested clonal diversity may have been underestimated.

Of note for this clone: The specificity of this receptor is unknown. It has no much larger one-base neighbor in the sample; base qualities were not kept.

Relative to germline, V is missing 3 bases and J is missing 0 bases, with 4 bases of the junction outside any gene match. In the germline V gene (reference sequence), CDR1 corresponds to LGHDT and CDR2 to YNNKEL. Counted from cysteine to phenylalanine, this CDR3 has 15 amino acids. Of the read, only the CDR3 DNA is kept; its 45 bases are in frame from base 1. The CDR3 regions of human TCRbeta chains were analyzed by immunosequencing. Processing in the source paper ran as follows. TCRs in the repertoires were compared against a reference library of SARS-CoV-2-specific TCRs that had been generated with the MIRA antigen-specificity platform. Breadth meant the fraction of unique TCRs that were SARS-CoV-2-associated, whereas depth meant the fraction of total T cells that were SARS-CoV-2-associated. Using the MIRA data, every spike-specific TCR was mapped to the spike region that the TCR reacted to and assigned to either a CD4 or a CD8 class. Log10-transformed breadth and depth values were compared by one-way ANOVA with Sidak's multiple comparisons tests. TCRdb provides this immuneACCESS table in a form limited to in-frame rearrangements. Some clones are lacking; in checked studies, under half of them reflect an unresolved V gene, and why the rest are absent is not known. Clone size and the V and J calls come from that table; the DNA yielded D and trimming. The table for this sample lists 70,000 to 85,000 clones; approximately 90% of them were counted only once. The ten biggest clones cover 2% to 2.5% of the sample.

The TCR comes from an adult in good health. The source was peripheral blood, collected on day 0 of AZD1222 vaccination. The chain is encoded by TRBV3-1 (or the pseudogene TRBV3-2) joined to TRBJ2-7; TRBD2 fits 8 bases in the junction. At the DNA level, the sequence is TGTGCCAGCAGCCAGGGACTAGGGGGCTCCTACGAGCAGTACTTC. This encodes CASSQGLGGSYEQYF.